This T cell receptor beta chain comes out of a study of OX40 agonist ivuxolimab in advanced cancers. Study background: Patients were infused with ivuxolimab every 2 weeks at 0.01 to 10 mg/kg. The study reported partial responses in three patients: one hepatocellular carcinoma, two cutaneous melanoma.

Sequencing was performed with immunoSEQ multiplex PCR; in TCRdb, only in-frame clones are kept and a portion is missing. Here the sample spans tens of thousands of clones, 70% to 80% being singletons. About this clone itself: Its antigen is still unknown.

This CDR3 region has 10 residues. Study-level findings and limits: Among T cells, CD8+ cells averaged more expanded clones than CD4+ cells. No determination was made of the antigen specificity of the expanded peripheral T cells.

The clonotype originates from an adult with an advanced solid tumor such as melanoma, head and neck, liver or kidney cancer. The chain recombines TRBV21-1 with TRBJ2-7; the tabulated D call, TRBD2, remains unverified against the DNA. TRBV21-1 is a pseudogene. The material sequenced was CD4+ or CD8+ T cells sorted from blood, taken in a trial of the OX40 agonist ivuxolimab. In DNA, the CDR3 is TGTGCCACCACCTATAGCGAGCAGTACTTC. Protein product: CATTYSEQYF.